The next 19 T cell receptor beta chains were all read from a single sample in a study of graft-versus-host responses after intestinal transplantation. The assay was immunoSEQ multiplex PCR, and TCRdb's table has in-frame clones only and misses some. The sample has some 85,000 clones; approximately 90% are singletons. These receptors have no identified antigens. Sample: unstimulated CD8+ T cells sorted from spleen or lymph node cells, taken before transplant. These receptors came from a human donor who was the organ donor for an intestinal transplant.

The chain carries TRBV6-1 and TRBJ1-1; D not resolved. Between the trimmed V and J ends, which lost 3 bases and 5 bases, there was a span of 4 bases. The CDR3 is made up of 11 amino acids. Germline CDR1 reads MNHNS; CDR2 reads SASEGT. The CDR3 spells CASSEETEAFF. In DNA, the CDR3 is TGTGCCAGCAGTGAGGAGACTGAAGCTTTCTTT.

CDR3 sequence (DNA): TGTGCCAGCAGCTTCCGATCGGGACAGGGAGGAGGGGAGCAGTACTTC. Encoded protein: CASSFRSGQGGGEQYF. The V and J genes are TRBV7-9 and TRBJ2-7, with 9 bases matching TRBD1. Germline V gene lookup returns CDR1 SEHNR and CDR2 FQNEAQ (reference sequence). This CDR3 contains 16 residues. V shed 3 bases, J shed 7 bases, and the junction held 13 bases outside the gene matches.

The chain links TRBV6-1 to TRBJ1-6; D not certain. Germline CDR1 is MNHNS and CDR2 is SASEGT. The V gene lost 4 bases and the J gene lost 5 bases, with 15 bases spanning the gap. The CDR3 contains 16 residues. CDR3 amino acids: CASSGLAGPDNSPLHF. CDR3 DNA: TGTGCCAGCAGTGGCTTGGCTGGGCCGGATAATTCACCCCTCCACTTT.

The genes are TRBV11-2 and TRBJ2-7; D gene ambiguous. The length of the CDR3 is 18 residues. CDR1 and CDR2 from the germline V gene are SGHAT and FQNNGV. V was shortened by 2 bases and J by 0 bases, with 20 bases between the two germline ends. Written as DNA, the CDR3 is TGTGCCAGCAGCTTAAGTCCCTTTAAACAGTCGAGCTCCTACGAGCAGTACTTC. It specifies CASSLSPFKQSSSYEQYF.

This chain connects TRBV2 to TRBJ1-3; D perhaps matches TRBD1 (6 bases). V was cut by 3 bases and J by 2 bases, with 8 bases left in between. CDR1 and CDR2 (germline): SNHLY, FYNNEI. The CDR3 runs to 14 residues. CDR3 in DNA: TGTGCCAGCAGTGATAAGGGGGCTGGAAACACCATATATTTT. This sequence encodes CASSDKGAGNTIYF.

The V call is TRBV9, the J call TRBJ1-1; 10 positions agree with TRBD1. Germline CDR1 and CDR2: SGDLS and YYNGEE. The CDR3 has 16 residues. The V segment lost 0 bases and the J segment 5 bases; nucleotides outside the gene matches: 7. CDR3 coding DNA: TGTGCCAGCAGCGTAGATAGTGACAGGGGGCGGACTGAAGCTTTCTTT. This codes for CASSVDSDRGRTEAFF.

The chain couples TRBV19 to TRBJ2-7; 10 nucleotides line up with TRBD2. Trimming at V came to 2 bases and at J to 5 bases, leaving 3 bases not matched to a gene. The CDR3 totals 14 residues. The germline CDR1 and CDR2 sequences are LNHDA and SQIVND (reference sequence). DNA for the CDR3: TGTGCCAGTAGTATATTTGGACTAGCGGACGAGCAGTACTTC. Amino acid sequence: CASSIFGLADEQYF.

The chain combines TRBV5-5 with TRBJ1-6, with D tentatively TRBD1 (5 bases). The germline gives CDR1 SGHKS, CDR2 YYEKEE (reference sequence). The CDR3 spans 16 residues. V gave up 6 bases and J gave up 9 bases, with 22 bases separating them. Here the CDR3 reads CASTDPTGRGPSPLHF. CDR3 sequence (DNA): TGTGCCAGCACCGACCCTACGGGGAGGGGTCCTTCACCCCTCCACTTT.

The gene calls are TRBV4-1 and TRBJ1-1; the match to TRBD1 covers 11 bases. V was pared by 4 bases and J by 4 bases, with 11 bases of the junction left unmatched. Germline V gives CDR1 MGHRA, CDR2 YSYEKL. There are 17 residues in the CDR3. CDR3 sequence: CASSLWTGGVLGTEAFF. The DNA for the CDR3 is TGCGCCAGCAGCCTTTGGACAGGGGGCGTGTTGGGCACTGAAGCTTTCTTT.

This chain uses TRBV7-9 with TRBJ1-2; D uncertain. The germline CDR1 and CDR2 sequences are SEHNR and FQNEAQ (reference sequence). Trimming stripped 0 bases from V and 6 bases from J, with 17 bases between. The CDR3 runs to 16 residues. The DNA of the CDR3 is TGTGCCAGCAGCTTAGCGAGACGGGAGGGTAGGGATGGCTACACCTTC. Translation gives CASSLARREGRDGYTF.

This chain connects TRBV2 to TRBJ2-5, with a weak D call TRBD2 (7 bases). The closer fit of TRBJ2-7 to the DNA end suggests the J call may be wrong. Germline-derived CDR1 and CDR2 are SNHLY and FYNNEI. This CDR3 has 11 residues. As DNA, the CDR3 is TGTGCCACAGGGAGGGGGTACGAGCAGTACTTC. Amino acid sequence: CATGRGYEQYF.

The chain links TRBV4-3 to TRBJ2-7; TRBD2 aligns across 10 bases. The ends lost 2 bases at V and 3 bases at J; junction bases unmatched: 4. The CDR3 has 15 amino acids. CDR1 LGHNA and CDR2 YSLEER come from the germline V gene. The CDR3 is CASSQIASGGYEQYF. CDR3 nucleotide sequence: TGCGCCAGCAGCCAAATCGCTAGCGGGGGCTACGAGCAGTACTTC.

The chain employs TRBV6-8 and TRBJ2-3; D is possibly TRBD1 (5 bases). Per germline, CDR1 MNHGY and CDR2 SAAAGT. Trimming shortened V by 6 bases and J by 5 bases, and 15 bases separated the two germline ends. This CDR3 has 14 residues. DNA for the CDR3: TGTGCCAGCAGGGAAGCAGGCCAGGGAGATACGCAGTATTTT. It is translated as CASREAGQGDTQYF.

The chain is built from TRBV27 and TRBJ1-5; 9 bases map to TRBD1. This CDR3 is built from 14 residues. Germline CDR1 is MNHEY and CDR2 is SMNVEV (reference sequence). Germline trimming cut 5 bases from V and 5 bases from J; bases unmatched to any gene: 4. The CDR3 spells CASSPDRGHQPQHF. CDR3 nucleotides: TGTGCCAGCAGTCCGGACAGGGGACATCAGCCCCAGCATTTT.

A note on this clone: The same CDR3 also results from other DNA sequences found in this sample. The V and J genes are TRBV27 and TRBJ1-1; D unresolved. Germline V lookup: CDR1 MNHEY, CDR2 SMNVEV (reference sequence). V was cut by 2 bases and J by 2 bases, with 6 bases left in between. The CDR3 sequence is 13 residues long. This chain's CDR3 is CASSLNLNTEAFF. The CDR3 DNA follows: TGTGCCAGCAGTTTAAACTTAAACACTGAAGCTTTCTTT.

V gene TRBV13 combines with J gene TRBJ2-7; D perhaps matches TRBD1 (6 bases). Trimming removed 5 bases from V and 5 bases from J, with 19 bases in between. Germline V gene sequence: CDR1 PRHDT, CDR2 FYEKMQ (reference sequence). CDR3 size: 15 residues. The DNA for the CDR3 is TGTGCCAGCAGCCCACTAGGACAGACCAAGGACGAGCAGTACTTC. This encodes CASSPLGQTKDEQYF.

The V and J genes are TRBV7-9 and TRBJ1-2; maybe TRBD1 (6 bases). The V end lost 1 base, the J end lost 5 bases, and 17 bases lay between the germline ends. The CDR3 has 16 residues. The germline gives CDR1 SEHNR, CDR2 FQNEAQ (reference sequence). The CDR3: CASSLGTANNRYGYTF. CDR3 nucleotides: TGTGCCAGCAGCTTAGGGACAGCCAACAACAGATATGGCTACACCTTC.

The chain combines TRBV6-5 with TRBJ1-2; no clear D gene. The CDR3 runs 13 residues. V was trimmed by 7 bases and J by 4 bases, leaving 13 bases between them. The germline gives CDR1 MNHEY, CDR2 SVGAGI. The CDR3, as DNA: TGTGCCAGCACTGGTGAACTCTCCTATGGCTACACCTTC. This gives the protein CASTGELSYGYTF.

The chain employs TRBV18 and TRBJ2-3, with D possibly TRBD1 on 7 matching bases. With 3 bases removed from V and 1 base from J, the gap between germline ends came to 11 bases. Germline CDR1 KGHSH, CDR2 LQKENI. CDR3 length: 15 amino acids. The CDR3 DNA sequence: TGTGCCAGCTCACCGGAGGGGGCGCGCACAGATACGCAGTATTTT. The encoded protein is CASSPEGARTDTQYF.